The source of this T cell receptor beta chain is a study of blood T cell repertoires in COVID-19. The overall study: The study drew acute and convalescent COVID-19 samples from the United States, Italy and Spain. In each case, the material was cDNA or gDNA derived from T cells, B-cell-depleted T cells, or PBMCs.

In the authors' workflow: Reference gene primer amplification gave estimated nucleated cell counts. Profiled with immunoSEQ multiplex PCR; TCRdb holds only in-frame clones, not every one. The V and J calls and clone size are taken from that table; D and trimming were inferred from the DNA. The table has fewer than 200,000 clones, 80% to 85% seen once; the top ten hold under 13%. This CDR3 is built from 13 residues. From germline, CDR1 is SGHTS and CDR2 YDEGEE. The V end was cut by 5 bases, the J end by 2 bases, with 10 bases between. The TCR originated in a man aged 65 to 79 with active or convalescent COVID-19. The rearrangement links TRBV5-8 to TRBJ1-2, with a possible D match to TRBD1 (6 bases). The sample comprised peripheral blood. CDR3 bases: TGTGCCAGCAGTCGGGGGGCAAACTATGGCTACACCTTC. This encodes CASSRGANYGYTF.